These 27 T cell receptor beta chains came from one sample sequenced in a study of Graves' ophthalmopathy and Graves' hyperthyroidism. The TCR beta CDR3 regions underwent amplification from RNA transcripts. First-round RT-PCR with HTBI primers preceded a second-round multiplex PCR. TCRdb analysed the multiplex PCR reads with MiXCR anew, one entry per CDR3 protein. The sample lists about 740,000 distinct CDR3 sequences, roughly two fifths occurring once. The material sequenced was peripheral blood. The receptors derive from an adult man with Graves' ophthalmopathy.

This clonotype was observed at least ten times. The V call is TRBV7-9, the J call TRBJ1-5, with D unresolved. Per the germline V gene, CDR1 is SEHNR and CDR2 is FQNEAQ (reference sequence). Trimming removed 6 bases at V and 0 bases at J, with 9 bases between. The CDR3 contains 14 residues. The CDR3 nucleotides are TGTGCCAGCAGTTCAGGATATAGCAATCAGCCCCAGCATTTT. Protein: CASSSGYSNQPQHF.

This sequence joins TRBV12-3 or TRBV12-4 and TRBJ2-7; D may be TRBD2 (6 bases). The V and J ends lost 5 bases and 2 bases respectively, with 19 bases between them. This CDR3 region has 16 residues. CDR3 loop: CASSGHHSGGPYEQYF. The CDR3 nucleotides read TGTGCCAGCAGTGGACACCATAGCGGAGGCCCCTACGAGCAGTACTTC.

The V gene is TRBV5-8, the J gene TRBJ1-2, with unresolved D. V lost 1 base and J 8 bases, leaving 12 bases between the germline ends. Per the germline V gene, CDR1 is SGHTS and CDR2 is YDEGEE. This CDR3 spans 13 amino acids. The DNA for the CDR3 is TGTGCCAGCAGCTTGTCCGGACTTCTAGGCTACACCTTC. Amino acid sequence: CASSLSGLLGYTF.

This clonotype was detected a few times. The V gene is TRBV19, the J gene TRBJ1-5, with a weak D call TRBD1 (5 bases). The CDR3 covers 14 residues. V lost 9 bases and J lost 7, with 19 bases in between. The germline V gene encodes CDR1 LNHDA and CDR2 SQIVND (reference sequence). The CDR3 loop reads CASFPGVDRQPQHF. The CDR3 DNA reads TGTGCCAGCTTCCCGGGGGTCGATCGGCAGCCCCAGCATTTT.

The chain uses TRBV25-1 and TRBJ1-2; tentative D call: TRBD1 (5 bases). Germline V gene sequence: CDR1 MGHDK, CDR2 SYGVNS. The CDR3 length is 16 residues. V was clipped by 6 bases and J by 2 bases, with 19 bases between them. The CDR3 DNA reads as TGTGCCAGCAGCCAAGTGGCAGGGAGGACCAACTATGGCTACACCTTC. Protein sequence: CASSQVAGRTNYGYTF.

On this clonotype itself: This sequence may be a read error, since a much larger clone differs from it by one base. The chain carries TRBV29-1 and TRBJ2-2; 11 bases line up with TRBD1. Germline V gene sequence: CDR1 SQVTM, CDR2 ANQGSEA. The CDR3 loop spans 16 amino acids. The chain's CDR3 is CSVGGQGARNAGELFF. CDR3 in DNA: TGCAGCGTTGGCGGACAGGGGGCAAGGAACGCCGGGGAGCTGTTTTTT.

The chain employs TRBV6-1 and TRBJ1-1; D not certain. Trimming removed 5 bases at V and 0 bases at J, with 10 bases between. Germline V CDR1 and CDR2: MNHNS, SASEGT. This CDR3 is built from 14 residues. The CDR3 DNA follows: TGTGCCAGCAGTCAGAGCTACATGAACACTGAAGCTTTCTTT. Translated, it gives CASSQSYMNTEAFF.

CDR3: CAWSHRYEQYF. The CDR3 DNA follows: TGTGCCTGGAGTCACAGGTACGAGCAGTACTTC. The rearrangement links TRBV30 to TRBJ2-7, with D tentatively TRBD1 (5 bases). CDR3 size: 11 residues. The germline V gene encodes CDR1 GTSNPN and CDR2 SVGIG (reference sequence). V dropped 2 bases and J dropped 4 bases, with 6 bases sitting between them. Complete variable domain (other parts from reference TRBV30 and TRBJ2-7): SQTIHQWPATLVQPVGSPLSLECTVEGTSNPNLYWYRQAAGRGLQLLFYSVGIGQISSEVPQNLSASRPQDRQFILSSKKLLLSDSGFYLCAWSHRYEQYFGPGTRLTVT.

About this clonotype itself: Germline is not matched at one junction end, which may reflect a read error. The chain links TRBV10-3 to TRBJ2-5, with 7 bases lining up with TRBD1. The CDR3 length is 15 residues. Germline-derived CDR1 and CDR2 are ENHRY and SYGVKD. This CDR3 reads CASSESEGQKETQYF. The CDR3 DNA follows: TGTGCCAGCAGTGAATCCGAGGGACAGAAAGAGACCCAGTACTTC.

Points on this clonotype: Here the CDR3 omits its conserved ending phenylalanine or tryptophan, so a read error is the likely source. The V gene is TRBV10-3, the J gene TRBJ1-2, with TRBD1 matching 7 bases. V lost 3 bases, J lost 0 bases, and 1 base stayed unmatched. Germline V gives CDR1 ENHRY, CDR2 SYGVKD. The CDR3 contains 14 residues. CDR3 coding DNA: TGTGCCATCAGTGAACAGGGGCCTAACTATGGCTACACCTCC. It specifies CAISEQGPNYGYTS.

Ten or more counts support this clonotype. The chain couples TRBV2 to TRBJ1-5; D perhaps matches TRBD1 (5 bases). V was shortened by 8 bases and J by 4 bases, with 12 bases between the two germline ends. Germline CDR1 SNHLY, CDR2 FYNNEI. The CDR3 contains 13 residues. CDR3 amino acids: CASEQQGNQPQHF. The CDR3 DNA sequence: TGTGCCAGCGAGCAGCAGGGAAATCAGCCCCAGCATTTT.

This clonotype showed up many times. The genes are TRBV25-1 and TRBJ2-7, with 11 bases matching TRBD2. J was trimmed by 4 bases and V by 4 bases; bases with no gene match: 3. CDR1 is MGHDK, CDR2 SYGVNS, per germline. The CDR3 is made up of 14 amino acids. As DNA, the CDR3 is TGTGCCAGCAGTGGACTAGCGGGAAGGTACGAGCAGTACTTC. Protein product: CASSGLAGRYEQYF.

This clonotype was detected ten times or more. This chain uses TRBV20-1 with TRBJ2-7; 8 nucleotides align to TRBD1. The CDR3 loop spans 14 amino acids. The germline V gene has CDR1 DFQATT and CDR2 SNEGSKA (reference sequence). V lost 0 bases, J lost 3 bases, and 4 bases stayed unmatched. The CDR3 protein is CSARDQDRVYEQYF. CDR3 coding DNA: TGCAGTGCTAGAGATCAGGACAGGGTCTACGAGCAGTACTTC.

The chain joins TRBV6-5 to TRBJ1-2; the D gene is possibly TRBD1 (5 bases). Trimming took 6 bases from V and 6 from J, leaving 11 bases between them. CDR3 length equals 12 residues. The germline CDR1 and CDR2 sequences are MNHEY and SVGAGI. The CDR3 region is CASRRGIDGYTF. CDR3 coding DNA: TGTGCCAGCAGGAGGGGAATAGATGGCTACACCTTC.

The chain combines TRBV10-3 with TRBJ2-7, with 12 bases that match TRBD1. The CDR3 consists of 17 residues. CDR1 and CDR2 (germline): ENHRY, SYGVKD. V gave up 10 bases and J gave up 4 bases; unmatched junction bases: 17. The CDR3 DNA reads as TGTGCCAGCAGCCGACGTACCGCGGGACAGGGGGCGTACGAGCAGTACTTC. This translates into CASSRRTAGQGAYEQYF.

This clonotype has at least ten counts. V usage is TRBV10-3 and J usage is TRBJ1-2; 7 nucleotides align to TRBD1. V gave up 0 bases and J gave up 6 bases; unmatched junction bases: 1. Germline values: CDR1 ENHRY, CDR2 SYGVKD. This CDR3 region has 13 residues. Here the CDR3 DNA reads TGTGCCATCAGTGAGTCACAGGGGAATGGCTACACCTTC. Translating it yields CAISESQGNGYTF.

Only a few counts were recorded for this clonotype. CDR3: CASSDGQGPGSGELFF. CDR3 coding DNA: TGTGCCAGCAGTGACGGACAAGGGCCGGGCTCCGGGGAGCTGTTTTTT. J is TRBJ2-2 and V is TRBV25-1, with D possibly matching TRBD1 (5 bases). CDR3 size: 16 residues. Germline CDR1 MGHDK, CDR2 SYGVNS. The V end was cut by 3 bases, the J end by 6 bases, with 17 bases between.

This clonotype was seen ten or more times. The V call is TRBV7-9, the J call TRBJ1-1; D gene uncertain. The CDR3 has 13 amino acids. Trimming removed 1 base at V and 4 bases at J, with 7 bases between. Germline CDR1 is SEHNR and CDR2 is FQNEAQ (reference sequence). The CDR3 sequence is CASSLEEGTEAFF. DNA for the CDR3: TGTGCCAGCAGCTTAGAGGAGGGCACTGAAGCTTTCTTT.

This clonotype was counted a few times. The chain recombines TRBV11-2 with TRBJ1-2; D call uncertain. V lost 5 bases to trimming and J lost 2 bases, with 12 bases between them. Germline CDR1 and CDR2: SGHAT and FQNNGV. There are 14 residues in the CDR3. In nucleotides, the CDR3 is TGTGCCAGCAGCCAAGATCTTCTGAACTATGGCTACACCTTC. Translating gives CASSQDLLNYGYTF.

The chain recombines TRBV7-2 with TRBJ1-2; possibly TRBD1 for D (5 bases). Germline CDR1 reads SGHTA; CDR2 reads FQGNSA. The CDR3 is 13 amino acids. V was pared by 6 bases and J by 1 base, with 9 bases between. This CDR3 is CASSWGGNYGYTF. The DNA of the CDR3 is TGTGCCAGCAGTTGGGGCGGTAACTATGGCTACACCTTC.

The rearrangement uses TRBV20-1 and TRBJ2-5; TRBD1 is a possible D gene (6 bases). Germline V gene data show CDR1 as DFQATT and CDR2 as SNEGSKA (reference sequence). Trimming pared 6 bases from V and 0 bases from J, leaving 11 bases between. The CDR3 has 13 residues. CDR3 amino acids: CSAPTGYQETQYF. The CDR3 DNA reads TGCAGTGCCCCTACAGGGTACCAAGAGACCCAGTACTTC.

J is TRBJ2-7 and V is TRBV7-9; no clear D. CDR3 size: 15 residues. V was clipped by 5 bases and J by 3 bases, with 17 bases between them. The germline V gene encodes CDR1 SEHNR and CDR2 FQNEAQ (reference sequence). The chain's CDR3 is CASSPKVGSLYEQYF. As DNA, the CDR3 is TGTGCCAGCAGCCCCAAGGTGGGGTCTCTCTACGAGCAGTACTTC.

There are many counts of this clonotype. V is TRBV20-1 and J is TRBJ2-5; D is undetermined. V was cut by 6 bases and J by 3 bases, with 8 bases left in between. The CDR3 is made up of 11 amino acids. Germline V gene sequence: CDR1 DFQATT, CDR2 SNEGSKA (reference sequence). CDR3 nucleotide sequence: TGCAGTGCGTCACAGAAAGAGACCCAGTACTTC. This gives the protein CSASQKETQYF.

This clonotype was seen once. The chain recombines TRBV20-1 with TRBJ1-4; D is unresolved. The CDR3 loop spans 14 amino acids. Trimming took off 6 bases at V and 6 bases at J, with 17 bases between the two ends. CDR1 is DFQATT and CDR2 is SNEGSKA in the germline V gene (reference sequence). The DNA of the CDR3 is TGCAGTGCCCCACGGGTGGGCGCTGATGAAAAACTGTTTTTT. The encoded protein is CSAPRVGADEKLFF.

Many counts were recorded for this clonotype. The CDR3 reads CASSLATGFPEAFF. The CDR3, as DNA: TGTGCCAGCAGCTTAGCTACCGGGTTTCCTGAAGCTTTCTTT. The J gene is TRBJ1-1, the V gene TRBV7-9; D remains unclear. The germline V and J ends were trimmed by 0 bases and 6 bases, with 11 bases remaining between them. Germline V lookup: CDR1 SEHNR, CDR2 FQNEAQ (reference sequence). The CDR3 runs 14 residues.

Notes on this clonotype: At one boundary the junction diverges from the germline segment, which might be a read error. V and J are TRBV2 and TRBJ2-5; 9 bases are shared with TRBD2. The length of the CDR3 is 13 residues. The germline V gene encodes CDR1 SNHLY and CDR2 FYNNEI. The CDR3 nucleotides are TGTGACAGCGTAAGCGGGAGGAAAGAGACCCAGTACTTC. Translating it yields CDSVSGRKETQYF.

The rearrangement joins TRBV12-3 or TRBV12-4 to TRBJ1-1, with no clear D. The CDR3 consists of 16 residues. V was cut by 1 base and J by 1 base, with 13 bases left in between. This CDR3 is CASSLGPQSGNTEAFF. For the CDR3, the DNA is TGTGCCAGCAGTTTAGGCCCCCAGTCAGGGAACACTGAAGCTTTCTTT.